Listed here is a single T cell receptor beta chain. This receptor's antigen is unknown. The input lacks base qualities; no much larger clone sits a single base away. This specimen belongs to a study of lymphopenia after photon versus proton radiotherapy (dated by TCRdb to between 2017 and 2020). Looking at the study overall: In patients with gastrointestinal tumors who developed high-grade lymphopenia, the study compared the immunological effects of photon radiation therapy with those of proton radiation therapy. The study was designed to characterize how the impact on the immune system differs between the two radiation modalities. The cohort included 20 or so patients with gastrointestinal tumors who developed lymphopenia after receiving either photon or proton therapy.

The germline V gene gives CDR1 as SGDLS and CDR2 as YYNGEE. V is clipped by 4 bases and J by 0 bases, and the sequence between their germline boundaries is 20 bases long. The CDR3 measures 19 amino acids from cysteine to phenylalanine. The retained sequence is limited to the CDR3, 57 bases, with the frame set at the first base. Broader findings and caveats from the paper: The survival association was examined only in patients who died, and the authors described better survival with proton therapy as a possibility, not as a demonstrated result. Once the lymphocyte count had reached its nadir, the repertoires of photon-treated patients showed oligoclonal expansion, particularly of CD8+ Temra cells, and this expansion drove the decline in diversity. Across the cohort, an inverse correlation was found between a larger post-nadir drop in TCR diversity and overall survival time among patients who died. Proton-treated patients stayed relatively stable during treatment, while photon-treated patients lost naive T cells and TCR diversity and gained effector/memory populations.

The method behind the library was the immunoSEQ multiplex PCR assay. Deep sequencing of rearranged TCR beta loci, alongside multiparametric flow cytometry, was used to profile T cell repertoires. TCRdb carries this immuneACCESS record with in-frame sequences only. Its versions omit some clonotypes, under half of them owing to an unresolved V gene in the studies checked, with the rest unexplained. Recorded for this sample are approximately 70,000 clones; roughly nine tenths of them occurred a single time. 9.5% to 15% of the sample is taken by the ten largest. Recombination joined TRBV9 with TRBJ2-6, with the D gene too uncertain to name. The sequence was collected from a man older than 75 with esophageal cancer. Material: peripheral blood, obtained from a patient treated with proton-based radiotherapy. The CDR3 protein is CASSLTIRAHSSGANVLTF. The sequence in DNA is TGTGCCAGCAGCCTAACTATCCGGGCCCACAGCTCTGGGGCCAACGTCCTGACTTTC.